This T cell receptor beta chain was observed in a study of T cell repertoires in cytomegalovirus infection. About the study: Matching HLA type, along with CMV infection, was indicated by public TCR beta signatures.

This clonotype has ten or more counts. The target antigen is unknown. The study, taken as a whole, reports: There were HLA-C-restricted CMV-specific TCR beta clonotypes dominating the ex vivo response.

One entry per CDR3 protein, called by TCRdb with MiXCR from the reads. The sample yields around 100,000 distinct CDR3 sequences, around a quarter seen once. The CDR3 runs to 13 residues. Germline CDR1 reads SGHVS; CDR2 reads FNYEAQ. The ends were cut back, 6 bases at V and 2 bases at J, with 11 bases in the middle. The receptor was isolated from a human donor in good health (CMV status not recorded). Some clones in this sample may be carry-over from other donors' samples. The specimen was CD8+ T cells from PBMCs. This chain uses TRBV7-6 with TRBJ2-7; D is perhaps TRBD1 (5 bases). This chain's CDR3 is CASSPDRTYEQYF. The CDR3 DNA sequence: TGTGCCAGCAGTCCTGACAGAACCTACGAGCAGTACTTC.